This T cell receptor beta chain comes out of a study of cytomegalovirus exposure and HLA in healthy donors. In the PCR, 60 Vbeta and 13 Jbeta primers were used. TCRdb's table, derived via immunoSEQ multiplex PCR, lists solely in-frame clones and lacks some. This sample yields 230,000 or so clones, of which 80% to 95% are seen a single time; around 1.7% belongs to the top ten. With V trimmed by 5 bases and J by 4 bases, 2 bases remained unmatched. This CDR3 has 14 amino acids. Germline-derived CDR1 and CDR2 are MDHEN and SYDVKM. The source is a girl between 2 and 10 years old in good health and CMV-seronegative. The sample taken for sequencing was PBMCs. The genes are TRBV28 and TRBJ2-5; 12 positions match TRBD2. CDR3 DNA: TGTGCCAGCAGTCTAGCGGGGGGGGCAGAGACCCAGTACTTC. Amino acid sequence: CASSLAGGAETQYF.